This T cell receptor beta chain is from a study of T cell responses to AZD1222 COVID-19 vaccine. For the study at large: Analysis merged second doses at about 4 or about 12 weeks.

Profiled with immunoSEQ multiplex PCR; TCRdb holds only in-frame clones, not every one. The sample holds some 200,000 clones, roughly 91% seen once. Points on this clone: Its target is unknown.

Notes on the study in general: Most donors were white British, females outnumbered males, and clonal diversity was possibly underestimated. Distributed over spike, vaccine-associated CD4 TCRs predominated at 160-218 and 743-854. Repertoire sampling happened only post peak T cell response.

This receptor was obtained from an adult in good health. The material was peripheral blood, obtained on day 0 of AZD1222 vaccination.

The CDR3 nucleotides read TGTGCCAGCAGCGACGGGGTAGCCAAAAACATTCAGTACTTC. This gives the protein CASSDGVAKNIQYF. The chain combines TRBV13 with TRBJ2-4, with a weak D call TRBD2 (5 bases). The CDR3 has 14 amino acids. Germline V gene sequence: CDR1 PRHDT, CDR2 FYEKMQ (reference sequence). V shed 5 bases and J shed 0 bases, with 8 bases lying between them.